This T cell receptor beta chain was found in a study of T cell responses to AZD1222 COVID-19 vaccine. Germline values: CDR1 SEHNR, CDR2 FQNEAQ (reference sequence). Trimming stripped 4 bases from V and 13 bases from J, with 11 bases between. CDR3 length equals 11 residues. TCRdb's copy holds only in-frame clones and misses some; the assay was immunoSEQ multiplex PCR. The table records roughly 120,000 clones, 90% to 95% of them present only once. This clone was picked up one time. Its target is unknown. Study outcomes and limitations: It was only after the peak T cell response that any repertoires were sampled. Clonal diversity was possibly underestimated, and white British individuals and females predominated among donors.

The source of this sequence is an adult in good health. The rearrangement links TRBV7-9 to TRBJ2-4; D gene unclear. Sequencing was performed on peripheral blood, taken on day 0 of AZD1222 vaccination. The CDR3 region has the DNA TGTGCCAGCAGCTCCTACGGACCCCAGTACTTC. This codes for CASSSYGPQYF. Drawing the rest from reference TRBV7-9 and TRBJ2-4, the complete variable domain is DTGVSQNPRHKITKRGQNVTFRCDPISEHNRLYWYRQTLGQGPEFLTYFQNEAQLEKSRLLSDRFSAERPKGSFSTLEIQRTEQGDSAMYLCASSSYGPQYFGAGTRLSVL.